The text below deals with one T cell receptor beta chain. Its antigen is undetermined. CDR1 is SGHVS, CDR2 FQNEAQ, per germline. The CDR3 consists of 17 residues. V was clipped by 4 bases and J by 5 bases, with 22 bases between them. This sample was included in a study of cytomegalovirus exposure and HLA in healthy donors. Study results and caveats: An analysis was carried out at a later point. It showed that HLA-associated TCR beta chains were more clonally expanded than equally common non-associated chains.

In the PCR, 60 Vbeta and 13 Jbeta primers were used. The table came from immunoSEQ multiplex PCR; TCRdb's copy has only in-frame clones and leaves some out. The sample lists some 130,000 clones, around 70% seen once, with under 8.5% in the top ten. This rearrangement joins TRBV7-8 to TRBJ2-3, with TRBD1 as a possible D gene (5 bases). The sample was PBMCs. The sequence came from a male donor in good health and CMV-seronegative. In DNA form, the CDR3 reads TGTGCCAGCAGCTCCTACCCAGGGCAGGAAGAAGGAGATACGCAGTATTTT. This encodes CASSSYPGQEEGDTQYF.